The clone carrying this T cell receptor beta chain has just a few counts. The target antigen is unknown. Naive CD8 T cells were picked out by sorting for CD8+CD4-CCR7+CD45RA+. The ends were cut back, 1 base at V and 7 bases at J, with 18 bases in the middle. Germline CDR1 reads DFQATT; CDR2 reads SNEGSKA (reference sequence). The CDR3 totals 15 residues. The data were obtained in a study of molecular identifiers for immune sequencing clone quantification. Study-level findings and limits: More than 99% of effector molecules, versus under 1% of naive-cell molecules, belonged to clones above 20 RNA copies.

TCRdb analysed the PCR reads with MiXCR anew, one entry per CDR3 protein. Of nearly 55,000 distinct CDR3 sequences listed, roughly a third were seen once; the top ten hold about 4.1%. The gene calls are TRBV20-1 and TRBJ2-3, with D hard to call. The TCR was taken from a human donor in good health. Some libraries in this study had Jurkat cell RNA spiked in. Input material: naive CD8+ T cells from blood, with Jurkat cell RNA spiked in. Subset meaning: FACS-sorted CD8+CD4-CCR7+CD45RA+ naive T cells. CDR3 region: CSARVPGPLGYTQYF. As DNA, the CDR3 is TGCAGTGCTAGAGTTCCAGGACCGCTTGGTTATACGCAGTATTTT.